This T cell receptor (beta chain) was observed in a study of vaccination and CD4 T cells after COVID-19. Worth noting for this clonotype: Antigen specificity is unknown.

The treatment denotes: approximately nine-day PBMC culture with coronavirus spike peptide pools or control peptides (ViraFEST assay). Trimming pared 5 bases from V and 7 bases from J, leaving 15 bases between. CDR1 and CDR2 (germline): GTSNPN, SVGIG (reference sequence). The CDR3 extends over 13 amino acids. An Oncomine TCR Beta short-read assay was used to sequence the DNA from cultured CD4+ T cells. A single record per CDR3 protein comes from TCRdb applying MiXCR to the PCR reads. The table includes about 15,000 distinct CDR3 sequences, about 50% detected once. V usage is TRBV30 and J usage is TRBJ1-5, with D tentatively TRBD1 (5 bases). The TCR sequence derives from a human donor who had recovered from COVID-19. This sample comprised CD4+ T cells from blood, cultured in vitro, obtained before SARS-CoV-2 vaccination. CDR3 DNA sequence: TGTGCCTGGGCCTCTCGGGGGGAGCAGCCCCAGCATTTT. Translated: CAWASRGEQPQHF.